This T cell receptor beta chain was identified during a study of tumor-infiltrating lymphocytes in primary liver carcinoma. Study summary: Tumor lesions were T1-T3 N0M0 and spanned roughly 4.2 to 11 cm.

As for this clonotype: The antigen is unknown. Germline is not matched at one junction end, which may reflect a read error.

Reverse transcription of around 0.45 ug total RNA with a constant-region primer produced TCR beta cDNA. What produced the TCR beta libraries was three nested multiplex PCR rounds using slightly modified ARM-PCR. A C-beta reverse primer and TRBV1-TRBV30 forward primers served in each of the first two PCR rounds, at approximately 10 cycles apiece. TCRdb re-called the multiplex PCR reads through MiXCR, storing one row per CDR3 protein. The sample carries tens of thousands of distinct CDR3 sequences, more than 70% recorded once. Co-extraction yielded RNA and DNA from 20-30 mg of unsorted bulk tissue. Donors underwent surgery for histopathologically diagnosed primary liver carcinoma. Overall study findings and caveats: Significantly greater top-250-clone fractions characterized tumors relative to blood (p = 0.039). Relative to tumor region pairs, the tumor-adjacent and tumor-blood pairs showed overlap that was lower.

Germline V gene sequence: CDR1 SGHRS, CDR2 YFSETQ. There are 13 residues in the CDR3. J is TRBJ1-2 and V is TRBV5-1; a weak D match, TRBD1 (5 bases). The specimen sequenced was tumor-adjacent normal liver tissue. The sequence was obtained from a man aged 35 to 55 with primary liver carcinoma and hepatitis B virus infection. CDR3 bases: TGCGCCAGTAGTTTGCCACAGGCTTATGGTTACACCTTC. Translating it yields CASSLPQAYGYTF. Together with reference TRBV5-1 and TRBJ1-2, the CDR3 gives the full variable domain: KAGVTQTPRYLIKTRGQQVTLSCSPISGHRSVSWYQQTPGQGLQFLFEYFSETQRNKGNFPGRFSGRQFSNSRSEMNVSTLELGDSALYLCASSLPQAYGYTFGSGTRLTVV.